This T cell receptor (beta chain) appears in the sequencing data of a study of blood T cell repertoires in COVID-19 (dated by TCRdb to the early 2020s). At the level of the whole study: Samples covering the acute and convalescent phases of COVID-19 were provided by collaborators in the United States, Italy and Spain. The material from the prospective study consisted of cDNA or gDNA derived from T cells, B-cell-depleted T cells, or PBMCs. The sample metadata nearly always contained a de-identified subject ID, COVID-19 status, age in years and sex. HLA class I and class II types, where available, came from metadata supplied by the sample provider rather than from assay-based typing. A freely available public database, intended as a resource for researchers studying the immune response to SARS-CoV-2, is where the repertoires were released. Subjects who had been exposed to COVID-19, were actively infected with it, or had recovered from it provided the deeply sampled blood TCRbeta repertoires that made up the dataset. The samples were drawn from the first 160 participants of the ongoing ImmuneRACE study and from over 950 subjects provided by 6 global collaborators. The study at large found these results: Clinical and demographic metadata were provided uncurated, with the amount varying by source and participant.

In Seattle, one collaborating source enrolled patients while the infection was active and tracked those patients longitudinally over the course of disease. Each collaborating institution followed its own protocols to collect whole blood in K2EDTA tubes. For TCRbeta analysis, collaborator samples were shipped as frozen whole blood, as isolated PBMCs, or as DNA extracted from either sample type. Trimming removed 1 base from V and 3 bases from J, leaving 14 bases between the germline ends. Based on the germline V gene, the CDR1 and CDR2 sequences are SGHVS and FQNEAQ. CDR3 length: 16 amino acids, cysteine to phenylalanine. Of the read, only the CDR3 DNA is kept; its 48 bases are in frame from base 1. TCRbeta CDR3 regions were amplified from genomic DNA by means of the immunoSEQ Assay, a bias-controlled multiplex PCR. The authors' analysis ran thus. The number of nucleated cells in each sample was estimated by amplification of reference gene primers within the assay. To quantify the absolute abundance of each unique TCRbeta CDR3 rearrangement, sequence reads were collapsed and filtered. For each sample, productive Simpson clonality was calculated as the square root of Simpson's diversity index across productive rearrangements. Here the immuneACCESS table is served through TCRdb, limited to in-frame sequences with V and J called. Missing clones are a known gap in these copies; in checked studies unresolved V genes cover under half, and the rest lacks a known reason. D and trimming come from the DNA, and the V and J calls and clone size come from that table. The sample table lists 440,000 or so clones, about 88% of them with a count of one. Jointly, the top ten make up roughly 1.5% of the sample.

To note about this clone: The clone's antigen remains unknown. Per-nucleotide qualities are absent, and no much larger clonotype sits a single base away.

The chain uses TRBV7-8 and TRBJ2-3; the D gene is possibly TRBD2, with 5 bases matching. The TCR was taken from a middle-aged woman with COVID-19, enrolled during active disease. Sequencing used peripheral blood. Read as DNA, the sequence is TGTGCCAGCAGCTTAGGCCCCGGGAAGGGTACAGATACGCAGTATTTT. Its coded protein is CASSLGPGKGTDTQYF.